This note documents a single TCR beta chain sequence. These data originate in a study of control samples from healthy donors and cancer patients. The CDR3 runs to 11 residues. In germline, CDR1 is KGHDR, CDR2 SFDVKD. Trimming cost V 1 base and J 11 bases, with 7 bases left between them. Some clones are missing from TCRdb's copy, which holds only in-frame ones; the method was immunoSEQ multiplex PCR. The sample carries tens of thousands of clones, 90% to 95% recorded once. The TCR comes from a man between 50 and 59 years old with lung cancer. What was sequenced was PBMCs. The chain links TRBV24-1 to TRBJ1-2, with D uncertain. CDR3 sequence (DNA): TGTGCCACCAGTGATTTAGTTGGATACACCTTC. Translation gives CATSDLVGYTF.